Listed below are T cell receptor beta chains from one sample, sequenced in a study of blood T cell repertoires in COVID-19. The protocol was immunoSEQ multiplex PCR, while the TCRdb copy is restricted to in-frame clones and leaves out a portion. The table shows about 110,000 clones, with about four fifths occurring only once. The sample taken for sequencing was peripheral blood. The origin of the receptors is a human donor in a cohort sampled during active COVID-19. The CDR3 runs from the conserved cysteine through the conserved F or W. Fields, in order: J gene, D gene, clone size, V gene, CDR3 protein, CDR3 DNA. D genes are given only for firm matches. Part of the rows lack a size; the others show once, few, many or a class for expanded clones.

>TRBJ2-1|TRBD2|-|TRBV30
CAWSVASGAQVQFF
TGTGCCTGGAGTGTGGCTAGCGGAGCCCAGGTGCAGTTCTTC
>TRBJ2-5|TRBD1|-|TRBV27
CASSQGTGRETQYF
TGTGCCAGCAGCCAAGGGACAGGGAGAGAGACCCAGTACTTC
>TRBJ2-6|-|-|TRBV5-1
CASSLTGTSSSGANVLTF
TGCGCCAGCAGCTTGACAGGGACCTCTAGCTCTGGGGCCAACGTCCTGACTTTC
>TRBJ2-1|-|-|TRBV24-1
CATTSGDYNEQFF
TGTGCCACCACCAGCGGAGACTACAATGAGCAGTTCTTC
>TRBJ1-5|-|-|TRBV19
CASRSIFFWAASTFRHVNQPQHF
TGTGCCAGTAGATCAATTTTCTTCTGGGCAGCCTCAACTTTTAGGCATGTCAATCAGCCCCAGCATTTT
>TRBJ1-5|TRBD1|once|TRBV7-2
CASSLATGTGTSGGNQPQHF
TGTGCCAGCAGCTTAGCGACAGGGACAGGGACGTCTGGGGGCAATCAGCCCCAGCATTTT
>TRBJ1-1|-|once|TRBV6-5
CASSYSYQAGTEAFF
TGTGCCAGCAGTTACTCGTATCAAGCGGGTACTGAAGCTTTCTTT
>TRBJ1-2|TRBD1|-|TRBV27
CASSWTGGYYGYTF
TGTGCCAGCAGTTGGACAGGGGGATACTATGGCTACACCTTC
>TRBJ2-3|TRBD2|-|TRBV19
CASSDSGSFTQYF
TGTGCCAGTAGTGATAGCGGGAGCTTTACGCAGTATTTT
>TRBJ2-7|TRBD2|once|TRBV5-1
CASSPLAGTYEQYF
TGCGCCAGCAGCCCGCTAGCGGGGACCTACGAGCAGTACTTC
>TRBJ2-5|TRBD2|-|TRBV6-2/TRBV6-3
CASSYSGLAGERQETQYF
TGTGCCAGCAGTTACTCGGGACTAGCGGGAGAAAGGCAAGAGACCCAGTACTTC
>TRBJ2-3|TRBD2|-|TRBV11-3
CASSLTGGRGADTQYF
TGTGCCAGCAGCTTGACGGGCGGGAGGGGAGCAGATACGCAGTATTTT
>TRBJ2-3|-|-|TRBV7-2
CASSWTSTDTQYF
TGTGCCAGCAGCTGGACTAGCACAGATACGCAGTATTTT
>TRBJ1-2|-|-|TRBV6-6
CASKPEMGRVFYGYTF
TGTGCCAGCAAACCAGAAATGGGCAGGGTCTTCTATGGCTACACCTTC
>TRBJ2-3|-|few|TRBV7-8
CASSWQGNTDTQYF
TGTGCCAGCAGCTGGCAGGGTAACACAGATACGCAGTATTTT
>TRBJ1-2|TRBD1|-|TRBV19
CASSAWDRLNYGYTF
TGTGCCAGTAGTGCCTGGGACAGGCTGAACTATGGCTACACCTTC
>TRBJ2-3|-|-|TRBV11-1
CASSQHQTSTDTQYF
TGTGCCAGCAGCCAACACCAGACTAGCACAGATACGCAGTATTTT
>TRBJ2-1|TRBD2|-|TRBV6-2/TRBV6-3
CASSASGTSGPPQFF
TGTGCCAGCAGCGCGTCCGGGACTAGCGGACCTCCGCAGTTCTTC
>TRBJ2-2|-|-|TRBV7-3
CASSPLKNTGELFF
TGTGCCAGCAGCCCACTGAAGAACACCGGGGAGCTGTTTTTT
>TRBJ2-5|TRBD1|-|TRBV28
CASKEGGGETQYF
TGTGCCAGCAAGGAAGGGGGCGGAGAGACCCAGTACTTC
>TRBJ2-3|-|-|TRBV19
CASSPGGGADTQYF
TGTGCCAGTAGTCCGGGAGGGGGCGCAGATACGCAGTATTTT
>TRBJ2-1|-|-|TRBV24-1
CATSDLGGTNEQFF
TGTGCCACCAGTGATTTGGGAGGGACCAATGAGCAGTTCTTC
>TRBJ2-3|TRBD2|few|TRBV7-6
CASSSLGGLAVPTDTQYF
TGTGCCAGCAGCTCTTTGGGGGGACTAGCGGTGCCCACAGATACGCAGTATTTT
>TRBJ2-2|TRBD2|-|TRBV5-1
CASSATGGPNTGELFF
TGCGCCAGCAGCGCAACGGGGGGGCCGAATACCGGGGAGCTGTTTTTT
>TRBJ1-2|TRBD1|-|TRBV9
CASSVGDSPYGYTF
TGTGCCAGCAGCGTAGGGGACAGTCCCTATGGCTACACCTTC
>TRBJ2-7|TRBD2|-|TRBV7-3
CASSLGTSGSFSYEQYF
TGTGCCAGCAGCTTGGGGACTAGCGGGAGTTTCTCCTACGAGCAGTACTTC
>TRBJ1-5|TRBD1|many|TRBV29-1
CSVEGDRYQPQHF
TGCAGCGTTGAAGGGGACAGATATCAGCCCCAGCATTTT
>TRBJ2-1|TRBD2|-|TRBV4-3
CASSQDLLAGGSEQFF
TGCGCCAGCAGCCAAGATCTACTAGCGGGAGGCAGTGAGCAGTTCTTC
>TRBJ2-3|TRBD1|once|TRBV6-2/TRBV6-3
CASSPYTTGQGPDTQYF
TGTGCCAGCAGCCCCTACACCACGGGACAGGGGCCAGATACGCAGTATTTT
>TRBJ1-2|TRBD1|once|TRBV27
CASTTTQGAQGYTF
TGTGCCAGCACCACTACACAGGGGGCTCAAGGCTACACCTTC
>TRBJ2-1|TRBD2|-|TRBV28
CASRSPGLLITEQFF
TGTGCCAGCAGGTCACCGGGACTACTTATTACGGAGCAGTTCTTC
>TRBJ1-2|-|-|TRBV7-9
CASSLAPGYGYTF
TGTGCCAGCAGCTTGGCCCCAGGGTATGGCTACACCTTC
>TRBJ2-3|TRBD2|-|TRBV6-2/TRBV6-3
CASSLPVGTSGRSDTQYF
TGTGCCAGCAGCCTCCCCGTGGGGACTAGCGGGAGGTCAGATACGCAGTATTTT
>TRBJ2-2|-|few|TRBV12-5
CASGLTVNTGELFF
TGTGCTAGTGGTTTAACGGTAAACACCGGGGAGCTGTTTTTT
>TRBJ1-6|-|-|TRBV21-1
CASSRHLGYWSPLHF
TGTGCCAGCAGCAGGCACCTGGGCTATTGGTCACCCCTCCACTTT
>TRBJ1-5|-|-|TRBV19
CASSISGSNQPQHF
TGTGCCAGTAGCATCTCCGGTAGCAATCAGCCCCAGCATTTT
>TRBJ2-2|TRBD2|-|TRBV7-2
CASSLHGLANTGELFF
TGTGCCAGCAGCTTACACGGACTAGCGAACACCGGGGAGCTGTTTTTT
>TRBJ1-3|-|few|TRBV2
CASRGLSLSGNTIYF
TGTGCCAGCAGGGGTCTTAGCCTCTCTGGAAACACCATATATTTT
>TRBJ2-1|-|-|TRBV19
CASSIGVGGYNEQFF
TGTGCCAGTAGTATAGGAGTAGGGGGATACAATGAGCAGTTCTTC
>TRBJ2-3|-|once|TRBV30
CAWSVGGARADTQYF
TGTGCCTGGAGTGTAGGGGGGGCGCGTGCAGATACGCAGTATTTT